What follows are 15 T cell receptor beta chains derived from one specimen sequenced in a study of blood T cells in healthy people across ages (dated by TCRdb to 2014 to 2015). Library method: 5' RACE. The reads were generated on an Illumina HiSeq 2500. A second 7 to 11 cycle PCR used a sample-barcoded 5' primer and a J-beta primer mix. TCRdb itself trimmed the public reads at Q25 with fastp, ran MiXCR and retained productive beta chains. Each CDR3 protein gets just one entry, which takes the most common genes and DNA from the rows behind it. This sample holds fewer than 800,000 distinct CDR3 sequences; 45% to 50% were observed only once. Under 35% of the sample is taken by the ten largest. The specimen sequenced was blood. Receptors originate from a woman aged 55-70 years in good health.

V usage is TRBV20-1 and J usage is TRBJ2-1, with 7 nucleotides matching TRBD2. V was pared by 0 bases and J by 4 bases, with 3 bases of the junction left unmatched. There are 14 residues in the CDR3. Germline CDR1 and CDR2: DFQATT and SNEGSKA (reference sequence). CDR3 sequence: CSARDRRGYNEQFF. DNA of the CDR3: TGCAGTGCTAGAGACCGGCGGGGGTACAATGAGCAGTTCTTC.

This chain links TRBV4-3 with TRBJ1-1, with 8 bases aligning to TRBD1. J lost 0 bases, V lost 4 bases, and 7 bases had no gene match. CDR1 is LGHNA, CDR2 YSLEER, per germline. This CDR3 contains 16 residues. The CDR3 loop reads CASSRGTGGMNTEAFF. In DNA, the CDR3 is TGCGCCAGCAGCCGAGGGACAGGCGGAATGAACACTGAAGCTTTCTTT.

V and J are TRBV9 and TRBJ1-2; D gene uncertain. CDR1 SGDLS and CDR2 YYNGEE come from the germline V gene. Trimming took 0 bases from V and 7 from J, leaving 10 bases between them. This CDR3 has 13 residues. The CDR3 protein is CASSVEFEGGYTF. CDR3 coding DNA: TGTGCCAGCAGCGTAGAGTTCGAAGGTGGCTACACCTTC. The full variable domain, rest sourced from reference TRBV9 and TRBJ1-2, is DSGVTQTPKHLITATGQRVTLRCSPRSGDLSVYWYQQSLDQGLQFLIQYYNGEERAKGNILERFSAQQFPDLHSELNLSSLELGDSALYFCASSVEFEGGYTFGSGTRLTVV.

This chain links TRBV30 with TRBJ2-1, with 9 nucleotides matching TRBD2. The J call may be wrong; the DNA end is better matched by TRBJ2-7. Germline CDR1 and CDR2: GTSNPN and SVGIG (reference sequence). This CDR3 is built from 15 residues. CDR3 in amino acids: CAWNSGRTSYNEQYF. The CDR3, as DNA: TGTGCCTGGAATAGCGGGAGAACCTCCTACAATGAGCAGTACTTC.

The genes are TRBV20-1 and TRBJ1-2, with 9 bases fitting TRBD1. This CDR3 contains 14 residues. V was pared by 3 bases and J by 3 bases, with 5 bases of the junction left unmatched. Per the germline V gene, CDR1 is DFQATT and CDR2 is SNEGSKA (reference sequence). CDR3 sequence (DNA): TGCAGTGCTAGTAGTCGGACAGGGGACTATGGCTACACCTTC. This encodes CSASSRTGDYGYTF.

The genes are TRBV27 and TRBJ2-1; tentatively, D is TRBD1 (6 bases). Germline V CDR1 and CDR2: MNHEY, SMNVEV (reference sequence). The CDR3 runs 16 residues. V was clipped by 0 bases and J by 5 bases, with 14 bases between them. The CDR3 protein is CASSLSRRRGNNEQFF. In DNA, the CDR3 is TGTGCCAGCAGTTTATCGAGACGTAGGGGGAACAATGAGCAGTTCTTC.

This clonotype was detected many times. V gene TRBV7-2 combines with J gene TRBJ1-6; 9 nucleotides align to TRBD1. Germline CDR1 is SGHTA and CDR2 is FQGNSA. V trimming: 5 bases; J trimming: 7 bases; junction bases outside the gene matches: 9. The CDR3 contains 16 residues. CDR3 sequence reads: CASSPRQGVNNSPLHF. CDR3 sequence (DNA): TGTGCCAGCAGCCCAAGACAGGGGGTCAACAATTCACCCCTCCACTTT.

V usage is TRBV12-3 or TRBV12-4 and J usage is TRBJ2-5; D call uncertain. Trimming took off 5 bases at V and 2 bases at J, with 9 bases between the two ends. This CDR3 spans 13 amino acids. Here the CDR3 reads CASSTGPQETQYF. In DNA form, the CDR3 reads TGTGCCAGCAGTACGGGCCCTCAAGAGACCCAGTACTTC.

The rearrangement joins TRBV7-2 to TRBJ2-7; TRBD1 matches at 12 bases. The length of the CDR3 is 18 residues. CDR1 is SGHTA and CDR2 is FQGNSA in the germline V gene. Trimming removed 0 bases from V and 5 bases from J; junction bases left unmatched: 11. Here the CDR3 reads CASSLAWDRGRIVHEQYF. In nucleotides, the CDR3 is TGTGCCAGCAGCTTAGCTTGGGACAGGGGGCGAATAGTCCACGAGCAGTACTTC.

This clonotype showed up just a few times. The chain employs TRBV5-1 and TRBJ2-7, with 13 positions matching TRBD2. Germline V gene data show CDR1 as SGHRS and CDR2 as YFSETQ. V trimming: 4 bases; J trimming: 5 bases; junction bases outside the gene matches: 6. CDR3 length: 15 amino acids. The CDR3 loop reads CASSPRLAGGNEQYF. CDR3 coding DNA: TGCGCCAGCAGCCCTAGACTAGCGGGAGGTAACGAGCAGTACTTC.

This clonotype has a handful of counts. V gene TRBV6-6 combines with J gene TRBJ2-3; D is ambiguous. The germline CDR1 and CDR2 sequences are MNHNY and SVGAGI (reference sequence). Trimming removed 4 bases at V and 1 base at J, with 15 bases between. The CDR3 has 16 amino acids. CDR3 protein: CASSLGQTARTDTQYF. CDR3 in DNA: TGTGCCAGCAGTTTGGGCCAGACCGCCCGCACAGATACGCAGTATTTT.

The chain is built from TRBV28 and TRBJ2-1; TRBD2 matches 7 bases. The V gene's germline CDR1 is MDHEN and CDR2 SYDVKM. V was pared by 4 bases and J by 12 bases, with 18 bases of the junction left unmatched. This CDR3 is 16 amino acids long. CDR3 residues: CASSSTRVGGPYGQFF. The DNA of the CDR3 is TGTGCCAGCAGTTCAACCCGAGTGGGAGGGCCTTATGGGCAGTTCTTC.

This chain uses TRBV7-2 with TRBJ2-7; a weak D match, TRBD1 (6 bases). V lost 5 bases and J lost 5, with 13 bases in between. The CDR3 extends over 13 amino acids. CDR1 SGHTA and CDR2 FQGNSA come from the germline V gene. The CDR3 region is CASSPQGINEQYF. The CDR3 coding sequence is TGTGCCAGCAGCCCCCAGGGGATCAACGAGCAGTACTTC.

The rearrangement links TRBV5-1 to TRBJ2-5; 7 nucleotides match TRBD1. This CDR3 is 13 amino acids long. V lost 4 bases to trimming and J lost 6 bases; unmatched junction nucleotides: 6. CDR1 is SGHRS and CDR2 is YFSETQ in the germline V gene. As DNA, the CDR3 is TGCGCCAGCAGCACTACGACAGGGAAGACCCAGTACTTC. It encodes CASSTTTGKTQYF.

This clonotype was counted between two and nine times. This chain uses TRBV14 with TRBJ2-7, with D possibly TRBD1 on 6 matching bases. V was pared by 1 base and J by 3 bases, with 13 bases between. The CDR3 is made up of 15 amino acids. Germline loops: CDR1 SGHDN, CDR2 FVKESK. The DNA for the CDR3 is TGTGCCAGCAGCCAAGCGACCGGGACAATCTACGAGCAGTACTTC. Amino acids: CASSQATGTIYEQYF.